The entry that follows covers one T cell receptor (beta chain) sequence. Original data processing: For nucleated cells, counts were estimated from reference gene primer amplification. Measured with immunoSEQ multiplex PCR; TCRdb has only the in-frame clones, and not every one. V and J calls and clone size are those listed in that table; D and trimming were worked out from the DNA. Here the sample spans approximately 390,000 clones, roughly 89% being singletons. Across roughly 25 US areas, participants ranged in age from 18 to 89 years. Before being deemed recovered, Cohort 3 donors had two negative PCRs, clearance, or symptom resolution. This sample was taken from a study of blood T cell repertoires in COVID-19. Study overall: Sites across the United States, Italy and Spain contributed samples from acute and convalescent COVID-19.

Sequencing used PBMCs or T cells enriched from blood (not recorded which). The origin of this receptor is a woman aged 50 to 60 who had recovered from COVID-19.

CDR3 DNA: TGTGCCAGCAGTTTATTAGGGAGGGTCCCCTATGGCTACACCTTC. This sequence encodes CASSLLGRVPYGYTF. This rearrangement joins TRBV28 to TRBJ1-2; D is unclear. The CDR3 runs 15 residues. Looked up from germline, CDR1 is MDHEN and CDR2 is SYDVKM. The V end lost 1 base, the J end lost 4 bases, and 13 bases lay between the germline ends.